What follows are 11 T cell receptor beta chains derived from one specimen sequenced in a study of blood T cell repertoires in COVID-19. The method was immunoSEQ multiplex PCR; TCRdb's version includes in-frame clones alone and lacks a portion of them. The data contain about 99,000 clones, around four fifths of them singletons. Sequencing input: peripheral blood. The source of these receptors is a man in his sixties with acute or convalescent COVID-19.

The chain links TRBV10-2 to TRBJ1-3, with D tentatively TRBD1 (5 bases). Between the trimmed V and J ends, which lost 7 bases and 4 bases, there was a span of 11 bases. The CDR3 length is 13 residues. Looked up from germline, CDR1 is WSHSY and CDR2 is SAAADI. The CDR3 sequence: CASNAGSGNTIYF. The CDR3 bases are TGCGCCAGCAATGCAGGGTCAGGAAACACCATATATTTT.

The V call is TRBV28, the J call TRBJ2-1; 9 bases map to TRBD2. There are 17 residues in the CDR3. The V gene end was trimmed by 8 bases and the J gene end by 2 bases; junction bases not matched to a gene: 13. Germline assignment: CDR1 MDHEN and CDR2 SYDVKM. The CDR3 DNA reads as TGTGCCAGCCGGGACGGAGGTCCTAGCGGGGCCTACAATGAGCAGTTCTTC. Translation: CASRDGGPSGAYNEQFF.

A word on this clone: Germline is not matched at one junction end, which may reflect a read error. The J gene is TRBJ1-5, the V gene TRBV2; 7 bases line up with TRBD1. The CDR3 has 15 residues. From germline, CDR1 is SNHLY and CDR2 FYNNEI. Written as DNA, the CDR3 is TGTGCCAGCAGTGAGGATTCAGGGGGTGATCAGACCCAGCATTTT. Encoded protein: CASSEDSGGDQTQHF.

V usage is TRBV6-5 and J usage is TRBJ2-5; the D gene is possibly TRBD1 (5 bases). Germline assignment: CDR1 MNHEY and CDR2 SVGAGI. This CDR3 comprises 14 residues. Trimming removed 2 bases from V and 1 base from J, with 8 bases in between. The CDR3 sequence: CASSYQTAQETQYF. Here the CDR3 DNA reads TGTGCCAGCAGTTACCAGACAGCCCAAGAGACCCAGTACTTC.

In its sample, this clone was seen many times. The chain is built from TRBV4-2 and TRBJ1-3; D gene unclear. CDR1 and CDR2 from the germline V gene are LGHNA and YNFKEQ. V gave up 0 bases and J gave up 4 bases, with 10 bases separating them. This CDR3 comprises 15 residues. As DNA, the CDR3 is TGTGCCAGCAGCCAAGACGCAAGCGAAGGAAACACCATATATTTT. It codes for CASSQDASEGNTIYF.

The rearrangement links TRBV13 to TRBJ1-6; 9 nucleotides match TRBD1. V shed 6 bases and J 9 bases; nucleotides not matched to a gene: 9. Germline V gives CDR1 PRHDT, CDR2 FYEKMQ (reference sequence). This CDR3 is 15 amino acids long. CDR3 region: CASSTGQGISSPLHF. The DNA for the CDR3 is TGTGCCAGCAGTACGGGACAGGGCATCAGTTCACCCCTCCACTTT.

The chain has TRBV7-2 and TRBJ2-3; D perhaps matches TRBD2 (5 bases). V was shortened by 1 base and J by 2 bases, with 19 bases between the two germline ends. Germline loops: CDR1 SGHTA, CDR2 FQGNSA. The CDR3 covers 18 residues. The CDR3 sequence: CASSLGERRDVPTDTQYF. CDR3 sequence (DNA): TGTGCCAGCAGCTTAGGAGAGCGACGGGATGTACCCACAGATACGCAGTATTTT.

This rearrangement joins TRBV25-1 to TRBJ1-5; D remains unclear. The germline V and J ends were trimmed by 6 bases and 5 bases, with 17 bases remaining between them. The CDR3 is 15 amino acids. Germline CDR1 and CDR2: MGHDK and SYGVNS. In DNA, the CDR3 is TGTGCCAGCAGCCCTCGAGGGAGGTGGGATCAGCCCCAGCATTTT. This codes for CASSPRGRWDQPQHF.

The chain joins TRBV29-1 to TRBJ2-3, with D perhaps TRBD2 (5 bases). Trimming took off 7 bases at V and 5 bases at J, with 22 bases between the two ends. The CDR3 covers 15 residues. CDR1 SQVTM and CDR2 ANQGSEA come from the germline V gene. CDR3 loop: CSASRGGRAGDTQYF. In DNA form, the CDR3 reads TGCAGCGCCTCTCGAGGCGGACGGGCGGGAGATACGCAGTATTTT.

The chain links TRBV10-1 to TRBJ1-1; maybe TRBD1 (5 bases). CDR3 length: 11 residues. The V and J ends lost 10 bases and 4 bases respectively, with 10 bases between them. CDR1 is WNHNN, CDR2 SYGVQD, per germline (reference sequence). The CDR3 DNA follows: TGCGCCAAGGGGTGCTCCACTGAAGCTTTCTTT. Protein product: CAKGCSTEAFF.

This chain links TRBV18 with TRBJ2-7, with 8 bases fitting TRBD1. This CDR3 contains 14 residues. Germline assignment: CDR1 KGHSH and CDR2 LQKENI. Unmatched junction bases numbered 4, after V lost 3 bases and J lost 3 bases. CDR3 residues: CASSPTGEHYEQYF. DNA of the CDR3: TGTGCCAGCTCACCGACAGGGGAGCACTACGAGCAGTACTTC.